The 28 T cell receptor beta chains below all came from one sample that was sequenced in a study of blood T cell repertoires in COVID-19. Here immunoSEQ multiplex PCR was the method, and the copy in TCRdb shows in-frame clones only, minus some. Seen here are around 400,000 clones, over 75% observed once, and the top ten hold about 2%. The specimen was peripheral blood. These receptor sequences come from a woman aged 55-69 years with COVID-19, enrolled during active disease.

The chain is built from TRBV6-6 and TRBJ2-1, with 7 positions matching TRBD1. CDR1 is MNHNY, CDR2 SVGAGI, per germline (reference sequence). The length of the CDR3 is 12 residues. With V trimmed by 7 bases and J by 7 bases, 4 bases remained unmatched. The CDR3 loop is CASKTGLNEQFF. The CDR3 DNA sequence: TGTGCCAGCAAGACAGGGTTGAATGAGCAGTTCTTC.

The chain joins TRBV6-5 to TRBJ2-3; 7 bases line up with TRBD1. Trimming cost V 6 bases and J 1 base; bases outside gene matches: 4. This CDR3 comprises 14 residues. Germline values: CDR1 MNHEY, CDR2 SVGAGI. CDR3 amino acids: CASRTGPGTDTQYF. Written as DNA, the CDR3 is TGTGCCAGCAGGACAGGGCCGGGCACAGATACGCAGTATTTT.

The DNA for the CDR3 is TGTGCCAGCAGTTATCGACAGGGGGCCACTAATGAAAAACTGTTTTTT. Amino acids: CASSYRQGATNEKLFF. V gene TRBV27 combines with J gene TRBJ1-4, with 10 bases fitting TRBD1. Germline lookup yields CDR1 MNHEY and CDR2 SMNVEV (reference sequence). The CDR3 is 16 residues long. Trimming cost V 4 bases and J 2 bases; bases outside gene matches: 4.

The chain joins TRBV2 to TRBJ2-7; possibly TRBD2 for D (7 bases). The V gene lost 8 bases and the J gene lost 5 bases, with 22 bases spanning the gap. This CDR3 contains 15 residues. Germline CDR1 is SNHLY and CDR2 is FYNNEI. The CDR3 DNA sequence: TGTGCCAGCCTCAGAGGGGGGGTTAGGCCGGACGAGCAGTACTTC. The encoded protein is CASLRGGVRPDEQYF.

The CDR3 coding sequence is TGTGCCAGCAGACTTTCCGGGACAGAGAACACCGGGGAGCTGTTTTTT. It codes for CASRLSGTENTGELFF. J is TRBJ2-2 and V is TRBV28, with 7 bases that match TRBD1. The V gene's germline CDR1 is MDHEN and CDR2 SYDVKM. V was clipped by 6 bases and J by 1 base; unmatched bases: 8. The CDR3 length is 16 residues.

In its sample, this clone was seen a few times. The rearrangement links TRBV11-1 to TRBJ1-1; weak D call: TRBD1 (6 bases). From germline, CDR1 is SGHAT and CDR2 FQDESV (reference sequence). The CDR3 length is 15 residues. V was clipped by 4 bases and J by 7 bases, with 19 bases between them. The CDR3 region is CASSSYQGSRVEAFF. CDR3 nucleotide sequence: TGTGCCAGCAGCTCGTACCAGGGGTCCCGGGTTGAAGCTTTCTTT.

This clone appeared a few times. This rearrangement joins TRBV6-6 to TRBJ1-1; TRBD1 is a possible D gene (6 bases). The CDR3 is 13 amino acids. Germline CDR1 MNHNY, CDR2 SVGAGI (reference sequence). V gave up 8 bases and J gave up 3 bases, with 13 bases separating them. CDR3 amino acids: CASDRKGDTEAFF. The CDR3 region has the DNA TGTGCCAGCGACAGGAAAGGAGACACTGAAGCTTTCTTT.

V gene TRBV6-4 combines with J gene TRBJ2-1, with 8 positions matching TRBD2. Unmatched junction bases numbered 2, after V lost 5 bases and J lost 2 bases. The germline CDR1 and CDR2 sequences are MRHNA and SNTAGT. This CDR3 comprises 14 residues. The CDR3 nucleotides read TGTGCCAGCAGTCCGCGGGGGGCCTACAATGAGCAGTTCTTC. Translating it yields CASSPRGAYNEQFF.

This clone is a singleton in its sample. The chain has TRBV5-1 and TRBJ1-5; 8 nucleotides match TRBD1. Germline V lookup: CDR1 SGHRS, CDR2 YFSETQ. The CDR3 is made up of 15 amino acids. V lost 4 bases to trimming and J lost 4 bases; unmatched junction nucleotides: 7. The CDR3 region has the DNA TGCGCCAGCAGCCCTGACGGACAGGGAAATCAGCCCCAGCATTTT. Translation gives CASSPDGQGNQPQHF. The whole variable domain, filled in from reference TRBV5-1 and TRBJ1-5, reads KAGVTQTPRYLIKTRGQQVTLSCSPISGHRSVSWYQQTPGQGLQFLFEYFSETQRNKGNFPGRFSGRQFSNSRSEMNVSTLELGDSALYLCASSPDGQGNQPQHFGDGTRLSIL.

This chain uses TRBV7-2 with TRBJ1-3; 7 bases agree with TRBD1. The CDR3 extends over 14 amino acids. Germline trimming cut 1 base from V and 9 bases from J; bases unmatched to any gene: 6. The germline V gene encodes CDR1 SGHTA and CDR2 FQGNSA. The CDR3 protein is CASSLGDSLSTIYF. CDR3 sequence (DNA): TGTGCCAGCAGCTTAGGGGACAGCCTATCCACCATATATTTT.

CDR3 protein: CASSLIGTSGETQYF. DNA for the CDR3: TGTGCCAGCAGCTTAATAGGGACTAGCGGCGAGACCCAGTACTTC. The chain combines TRBV7-3 with TRBJ2-5; 11 positions match TRBD2. The CDR3 is 15 residues long. J gave up 5 bases and V 1 base, and 3 bases lay outside the gene matches. The germline V gene encodes CDR1 SGHTA and CDR2 FQGTGA.

V gene TRBV30 combines with J gene TRBJ1-6; TRBD1 matches 10 bases. V lost 0 bases to trimming and J lost 5 bases; unmatched junction nucleotides: 4. In germline, CDR1 is GTSNPN, CDR2 SVGIG (reference sequence). This CDR3 is 16 amino acids long. CDR3 DNA sequence: TGTGCCTGGAGTGTGAGGGACAGGGGCAATAATTCACCCCTCCACTTT. As protein: CAWSVRDRGNNSPLHF.

In nucleotides, the CDR3 is TGTGCCAGCAGTTCCCGCCGGACAGACCACTACGAGCAGTACTTC. Translated: CASSSRRTDHYEQYF. The chain has TRBV6-6 and TRBJ2-7; tentative D call: TRBD1 (6 bases). The germline gives CDR1 MNHNY, CDR2 SVGAGI (reference sequence). Trimming took off 4 bases at V and 3 bases at J, with 16 bases between the two ends. The CDR3 totals 15 residues.

This chain links TRBV18 with TRBJ1-1; the D is unclear. Germline V CDR1 and CDR2: KGHSH, LQKENI. This CDR3 comprises 15 residues. V shed 2 bases and J shed 4 bases, with 14 bases lying between them. The CDR3: CASSPRTGGSTEAFF. The CDR3 coding sequence is TGTGCCAGCTCACCAAGAACGGGAGGGTCCACTGAAGCTTTCTTT.

This chain joins TRBV19 and TRBJ1-4, with unresolved D. Trimming stripped 5 bases from V and 7 bases from J, with 17 bases between. The CDR3 extends over 15 amino acids. Germline V CDR1 and CDR2: LNHDA, SQIVND (reference sequence). CDR3 region: CASSAQTRGGEKLFF. CDR3 nucleotides: TGTGCCAGTAGTGCCCAGACCCGAGGAGGTGAAAAACTGTTTTTT. Variable domain in full (rest from reference TRBV19 and TRBJ1-4): DGGITQSPKYLFRKEGQNVTLSCEQNLNHDAMYWYRQDPGQGLRLIYYSQIVNDFQKGDIAEGYSVSREKKESFPLTVTSAQKNPTAFYLCASSAQTRGGEKLFFGSGTQLSVL.

The chain recombines TRBV5-4 with TRBJ1-4; D unclear. Germline CDR1 reads SGHNT; CDR2 reads YYREEE (reference sequence). The CDR3 has 15 amino acids. Trimming shortened V by 2 bases and J by 1 base, and 9 bases separated the two germline ends. As DNA, the CDR3 is TGTGCCAGCAGCTTAGGCGGGAGAACTAATGAAAAACTGTTTTTT. The encoded protein is CASSLGGRTNEKLFF.

V gene TRBV27 combines with J gene TRBJ2-3, with a weak D call TRBD2 (6 bases). The germline V and J ends were trimmed by 6 bases and 5 bases, with 12 bases remaining between them. Germline values: CDR1 MNHEY, CDR2 SMNVEV (reference sequence). CDR3 length equals 13 residues. The DNA for the CDR3 is TGTGCCAGCAGGACGGGAGCAGTAGATACGCAGTATTTT. It specifies CASRTGAVDTQYF.

This chain connects TRBV19 to TRBJ1-6, with 7 bases fitting TRBD1. This CDR3 is built from 15 residues. With V trimmed by 9 bases and J by 0 bases, 5 bases remained unmatched. The germline V gene encodes CDR1 LNHDA and CDR2 SQIVND (reference sequence). CDR3 sequence reads: CASTYRGSYNSPLHF. As DNA, the CDR3 is TGTGCCAGCACCTACAGGGGCTCCTATAATTCACCCCTCCACTTT.

The gene calls are TRBV3-1 (or the pseudogene TRBV3-2) and TRBJ1-5, with D perhaps TRBD1 (5 bases). Germline CDR1 is LGHDT and CDR2 is YNNKEL (reference sequence). The V gene lost 1 base and the J gene lost 4 bases, with 8 bases spanning the gap. CDR3 length: 14 amino acids. CDR3 DNA sequence: TGTGCCAGCAGCCAAGGGGCAGGGAATCAGCCCCAGCATTTT. Translating it yields CASSQGAGNQPQHF.

The rearrangement joins TRBV7-9 to TRBJ2-5, with unresolved D. Per the germline V gene, CDR1 is SEHNR and CDR2 is FQNEAQ (reference sequence). This CDR3 spans 13 amino acids. Trimming took 1 base from V and 1 from J, leaving 4 bases between them. CDR3 sequence reads: CASSLVVQETQYF. CDR3 coding DNA: TGTGCCAGCAGCTTAGTAGTCCAAGAGACCCAGTACTTC.

The chain combines TRBV3-1 (or the pseudogene TRBV3-2) with TRBJ1-6; D might be TRBD1 (5 bases). CDR3 length: 13 amino acids. V was trimmed by 10 bases and J by 4 bases, leaving 11 bases between them. Germline values: CDR1 LGHDT, CDR2 YNNKEL (reference sequence). The CDR3 DNA sequence: TGTGCCACGTACGGGGGGTATAATTCACCCCTCCACTTT. Its protein product is CATYGGYNSPLHF.

The chain recombines TRBV5-1 with TRBJ2-3; possible D gene TRBD2, 5 bases. Germline V gene data show CDR1 as SGHRS and CDR2 as YFSETQ. Trimming removed 2 bases from V and 8 bases from J, with 15 bases in between. This CDR3 contains 14 residues. CDR3 loop: CASSLEAGGGTQYF. CDR3 nucleotide sequence: TGCGCCAGCAGCTTAGAGGCAGGAGGTGGTACGCAGTATTTT. Full variable domain (outside the CDR3, taken from reference TRBV5-1 and TRBJ2-3): KAGVTQTPRYLIKTRGQQVTLSCSPISGHRSVSWYQQTPGQGLQFLFEYFSETQRNKGNFPGRFSGRQFSNSRSEMNVSTLELGDSALYLCASSLEAGGGTQYFGPGTRLTVL.

V gene TRBV5-5 combines with J gene TRBJ1-2; 9 bases map to TRBD1. V dropped 4 bases and J dropped 8; count of bases not matched to a gene: 9. There are 14 residues in the CDR3. Per germline, CDR1 SGHKS and CDR2 YYEKEE (reference sequence). CDR3 DNA: TGTGCCAGCAGCCTACGGGACAGGGTACGGGGCTACACCTTC. Residues: CASSLRDRVRGYTF.

This chain uses TRBV19 with TRBJ2-3; weak D call: TRBD1 (5 bases). V lost 3 bases, J lost 2 bases, and 9 bases lay in between. There are 14 residues in the CDR3. Germline V lookup: CDR1 LNHDA, CDR2 SQIVND (reference sequence). This CDR3 reads CASSMGGHTDTQYF. CDR3 DNA: TGTGCCAGTAGTATGGGTGGACACACAGATACGCAGTATTTT.

This clone was seen just once. The V and J genes are TRBV5-1 and TRBJ1-2; 8 bases match TRBD1. This CDR3 spans 14 amino acids. From germline, CDR1 is SGHRS and CDR2 YFSETQ. V lost 4 bases, J lost 4 bases, and 6 bases stayed unmatched. The CDR3 DNA follows: TGCGCCAGCAGCCCACGGACAGGGACCTATGGCTACACCTTC. Translated, it gives CASSPRTGTYGYTF.

The genes are TRBV3-1 (or the pseudogene TRBV3-2) and TRBJ1-5; 7 nucleotides line up with TRBD1. Germline CDR1 and CDR2: LGHDT and YNNKEL (reference sequence). With V trimmed by 4 bases and J by 0 bases, 3 bases remained unmatched. The CDR3 covers 15 residues. The CDR3 DNA reads as TGTGCCAGCAGCCCACAGGGGAATAGCAATCAGCCCCAGCATTTT. This sequence encodes CASSPQGNSNQPQHF.

This chain links TRBV3-1 (or the pseudogene TRBV3-2) with TRBJ2-3; 10 nucleotides agree with TRBD2. The CDR3 covers 18 residues. The germline V gene encodes CDR1 LGHDT and CDR2 YNNKEL (reference sequence). Germline trimming cut 0 bases from V and 4 bases from J; bases unmatched to any gene: 10. The CDR3 loop reads CASSQDQSGGAGSDTQYF. The CDR3 coding sequence is TGTGCCAGCAGCCAAGATCAGAGCGGGGGGGCCGGTTCAGATACGCAGTATTTT.

This chain connects TRBV19 to TRBJ1-1; D gene ambiguous. The CDR3 length is 14 residues. Deletions cut 3 bases from V and 11 bases from J, with 19 bases between. CDR1 is LNHDA and CDR2 is SQIVND in the germline V gene (reference sequence). CDR3 DNA: TGTGCCAGTAGTATCGAACAAGGGCCTAGGAGGGCTTTCTTT. Translation gives CASSIEQGPRRAFF.